These T cell receptor beta chains were read from a single sample in a study of molecular identifiers for immune sequencing clone quantification. TCRdb analysed the PCR reads with MiXCR anew, one entry per CDR3 protein. The data hold about 510,000 distinct CDR3 sequences, with about 25% observed a single time. The sequenced material came from naive CD8+ T cells from blood, with Jurkat cell RNA spiked in. These receptors all come from a human donor in good health. Some libraries in this study had Jurkat cell RNA spiked in. Each CDR3 is given with its conserved first and last residue. D genes are given only for firm matches. Size is omitted from some rows. Given values are once, few, many or a class for expanded clones.

TRBV20-1	TRBD1	TRBJ1-4	.	CSASHGQGRGEKLFF	TGCAGTGCTAGTCATGGACAGGGAAGAGGTGAAAAACTGTTTTTT
TRBV6-2/TRBV6-3	.	TRBJ2-2	few	CASIRANTGELFF	TGTGCCAGCATTAGGGCAAACACCGGGGAGCTGTTTTTT
TRBV7-9	TRBD1	TRBJ1-1	many	CASSLVGTGTTEAFF	TGTGCCAGCAGCTTAGTGGGGACAGGGACCACTGAAGCTTTCTTT
TRBV29-1	.	TRBJ1-1	.	CCVAWETEAFF	TGCTGCGTTGCTTGGGAGACTGAAGCTTTCTTT
TRBV4-3	.	TRBJ1-3	.	CASSQDNVLLTSSGNTRYF	TGCGCCAGCAGCCAAGATAACGTCCTTCTGACGAGCTCTGGAAACACCAGATATTTT
TRBV28	TRBD1	TRBJ2-5	.	CASSLMDRASQETQYF	TGTGCCAGCAGTTTAATGGACAGGGCGTCGCAAGAGACCCAGTACTTC
TRBV30	.	TRBJ2-7	.	CAWSPGTLYEQYF	TGTGCCTGGAGCCCCGGTACACTCTACGAGCAGTACTTC
TRBV5-6	.	TRBJ2-5	.	CASSWDSLKTQYF	TGTGCCAGCAGCTGGGATTCCTTAAAGACCCAGTACTTC
TRBV11-2	.	TRBJ2-7	.	CASSLDHPSGEQYF	TGTGCCAGCAGCTTAGATCACCCGTCAGGAGAGCAGTACTTC
TRBV4-3	TRBD1	TRBJ2-7	many	CASSQIQGGYEQYF	TGCGCCAGCAGCCAGATACAGGGGGGATACGAGCAGTACTTC
TRBV12-3/TRBV12-4	.	TRBJ2-2	.	CASRVLDTGELFF	TGTGCCAGCAGGGTTCTGGACACCGGGGAGCTGTTTTTT
TRBV5-1	TRBD1	TRBJ1-2	many	CASSRGQGANGYTF	TGCGCCAGCAGCCGGGGACAGGGGGCGAATGGCTACACCTTC
TRBV6-1	.	TRBJ2-7	.	CASSEVGLRYEQYF	TGTGCCAGCAGTGAAGTGGGACTTAGGTACGAGCAGTACTTC
TRBV28	.	TRBJ2-1	.	CTSKPDTYYNEQFF	TGTACCAGCAAACCCGACACTTACTACAATGAGCAGTTCTTC
TRBV4-1	.	TRBJ2-7	many	CASSQDRTVPREQYF	TGCGCCAGCAGCCAAGATCGGACGGTCCCTAGAGAGCAGTACTTC
TRBV5-1	TRBD1	TRBJ2-5	many	CASRPTGGVPETQYF	TGCGCCAGCAGGCCGACAGGGGGTGTGCCAGAGACCCAGTACTTC